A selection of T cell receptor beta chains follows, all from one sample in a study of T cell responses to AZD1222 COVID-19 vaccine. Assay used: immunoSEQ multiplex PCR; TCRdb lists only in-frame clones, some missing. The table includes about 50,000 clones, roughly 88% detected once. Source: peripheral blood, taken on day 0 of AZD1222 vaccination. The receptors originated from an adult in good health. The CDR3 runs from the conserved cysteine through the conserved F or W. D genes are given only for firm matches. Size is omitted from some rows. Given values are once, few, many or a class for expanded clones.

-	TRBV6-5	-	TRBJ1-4	CASSWQGSNEKLFF	TGTGCCAGCAGCTGGCAGGGATCCAATGAAAAACTGTTTTTT
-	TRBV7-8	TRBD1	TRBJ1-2	CASSYRATGERYGYTF	TGTGCCAGCAGCTACCGGGCCACAGGGGAGAGATATGGCTACACCTTC
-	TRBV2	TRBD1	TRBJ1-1	CASRGTEAEAFF	TGTGCCAGCAGAGGGACAGAAGCTGAAGCTTTCTTT
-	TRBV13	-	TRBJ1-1	CASISGGNTEAFF	TGTGCCAGCATCTCCGGGGGAAACACTGAAGCTTTCTTT
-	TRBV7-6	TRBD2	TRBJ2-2	CASSRGTSGRSTGELFF	TGTGCCAGCAGCCGCGGGACTAGCGGGAGGAGCACCGGGGAGCTGTTTTTT
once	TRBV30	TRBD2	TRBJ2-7	CAWSILAGRYEQYF	TGTGCCTGGAGTATACTAGCGGGCAGGTACGAGCAGTACTTC
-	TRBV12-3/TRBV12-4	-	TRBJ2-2	CASTPGVTGELFF	TGTGCCAGCACTCCGGGGGTGACCGGGGAGCTGTTTTTT
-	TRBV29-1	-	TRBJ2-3	CSVEGPDTQYF	TGCAGCGTTGAAGGCCCAGATACGCAGTATTTT
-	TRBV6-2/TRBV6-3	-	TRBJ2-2	CASSYPITGMVGELFF	TGTGCCAGCAGTTACCCGATCACAGGGATGGTCGGGGAGCTGTTTTTT
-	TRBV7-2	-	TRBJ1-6	CASSLTFGVGGPPLHF	TGTGCCAGCAGCTTAACTTTCGGAGTGGGAGGTCCACCCCTCCACTTT
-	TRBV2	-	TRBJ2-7	CASSGQGYEQYF	TGTGCCAGCAGTGGCCAGGGTTACGAGCAGTACTTC
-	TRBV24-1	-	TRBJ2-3	CATSDPTSVEDTQYF	TGTGCCACCAGTGACCCGACTAGTGTTGAAGATACGCAGTATTTT
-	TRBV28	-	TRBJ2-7	CASTLAPQAEVSYEQYF	TGTGCCAGCACCTTAGCTCCACAGGCGGAAGTTTCCTACGAGCAGTACTTC
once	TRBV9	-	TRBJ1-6	CASSVEGLNPGSPLHF	TGTGCCAGCAGCGTAGAGGGTCTAAACCCGGGTTCACCCCTCCACTTT
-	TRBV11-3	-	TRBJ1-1	CASSYRRAGNTEAFF	TGTGCCAGCAGCTACCGAAGGGCGGGGAACACTGAAGCTTTCTTT
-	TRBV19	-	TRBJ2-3	CASSVLVRTDTQYF	TGTGCCAGTAGTGTCTTAGTCCGCACAGATACGCAGTATTTT
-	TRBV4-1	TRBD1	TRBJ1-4	CASSQGQGYEKLFF	TGCGCCAGCAGCCAAGGACAGGGTTATGAAAAACTGTTTTTT
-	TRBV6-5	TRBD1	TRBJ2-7	CASSYSRTGGYEQYF	TGTGCCAGCAGTTACTCACGGACAGGGGGCTACGAGCAGTACTTC
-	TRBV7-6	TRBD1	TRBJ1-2	CASSPGDRDYGYTF	TGTGCCAGCAGCCCTGGGGACAGGGACTATGGCTACACCTTC
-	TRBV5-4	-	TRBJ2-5	CASSSGQDPEETQYF	TGTGCCAGCAGCTCCGGGCAGGACCCGGAGGAGACCCAGTACTTC
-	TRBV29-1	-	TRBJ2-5	CSVDRYTQETQYF	TGCAGCGTTGATCGTTATACTCAAGAGACCCAGTACTTC
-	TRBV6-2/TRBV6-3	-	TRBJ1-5	CASSYGGSGNQPQHF	TGTGCCAGCAGTTACGGTGGAAGCGGCAATCAGCCCCAGCATTTT
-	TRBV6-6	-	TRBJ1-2	CASSYAKNPNYGYTF	TGTGCCAGCAGTTATGCGAAGAACCCTAACTATGGCTACACCTTC
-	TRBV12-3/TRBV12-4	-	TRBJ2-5	CASSDRQETQYF	TGTGCCAGCTCCGACCGTCAAGAGACCCAGTACTTC
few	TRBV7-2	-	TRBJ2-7	CASNKGGGYEQYF	TGTGCCAGCAACAAAGGTGGGGGGTACGAGCAGTACTTC
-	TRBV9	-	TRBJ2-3	CASSVAPRYSTDTQYF	TGTGCCAGCAGCGTAGCGCCCCGGTATAGCACAGATACGCAGTATTTT
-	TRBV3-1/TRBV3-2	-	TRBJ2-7	CASSQVWEQYF	TGTGCCAGCAGCCAAGTATGGGAGCAGTACTTC
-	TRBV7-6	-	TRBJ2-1	CASSFDGTYNEQFF	TGTGCCAGCAGCTTTGACGGGACCTACAATGAGCAGTTCTTC
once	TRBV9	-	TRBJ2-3	CASSVADTQYF	TGTGCCAGCAGCGTGGCAGATACGCAGTATTTT
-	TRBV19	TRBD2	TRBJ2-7	CASSIAAGGEQYF	TGTGCCAGTAGTATTGCGGCGGGAGGCGAGCAGTACTTC
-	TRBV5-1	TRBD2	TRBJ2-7	CASSPEKGLAGDYEQYF	TGCGCCAGCAGCCCTGAAAAGGGACTAGCGGGAGACTACGAGCAGTACTTC
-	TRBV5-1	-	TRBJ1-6	CASSLLRENSPLHF	TGCGCCAGCAGCTTGCTTCGGGAGAATTCACCCCTCCACTTT
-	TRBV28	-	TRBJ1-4	CASSPGLSNEKLFF	TGTGCCAGCAGCCCGGGACTGTCGAATGAAAAACTGTTTTTT
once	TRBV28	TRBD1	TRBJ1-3	CASSFGTGLVGNTIYF	TGTGCCAGCAGTTTTGGGACAGGGCTGGTGGGAAACACCATATATTTT
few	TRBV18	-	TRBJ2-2	CASSPLPGRNTGELFF	TGTGCCAGCTCACCGCTGCCGGGGCGAAACACCGGGGAGCTGTTTTTT
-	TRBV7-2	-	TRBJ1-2	CASSPPGVRSYGYTF	TGTGCCAGCAGCCCTCCGGGAGTAAGAAGCTATGGCTACACCTTC
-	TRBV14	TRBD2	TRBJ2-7	CASSQVPLAGDHGQGYF	TGTGCCAGCAGCCAAGTCCCGCTAGCGGGGGACCACGGTCAGGGGTACTTC
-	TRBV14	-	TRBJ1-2	CASSPGGGYGYTF	TGTGCCAGCAGCCCTGGGGGGGGCTATGGCTACACCTTC
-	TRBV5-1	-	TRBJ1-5	CASSLLDQPQHF	TGCGCCAGCAGCTTGTTGGATCAGCCCCAGCATTTT
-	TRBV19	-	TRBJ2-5	CASSMRREETQYF	TGTGCCAGTAGTATGAGACGGGAAGAGACCCAGTACTTC
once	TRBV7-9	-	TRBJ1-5	CASGGETQPQHF	TGTGCCAGCGGGGGGGAAACACAGCCCCAGCATTTT
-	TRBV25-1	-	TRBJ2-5	CASSEPGKETQYF	TGTGCCAGCAGTGAACCCGGGAAAGAGACCCAGTACTTC
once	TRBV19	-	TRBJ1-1	CASTSLQGPEAFF	TGTGCCAGTACCTCCTTACAGGGCCCTGAAGCTTTCTTT
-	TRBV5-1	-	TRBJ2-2	CASTTTGTGELFF	TGCGCCAGCACCACGACGGGCACCGGGGAGCTGTTTTTT
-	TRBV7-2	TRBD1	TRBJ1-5	CASSLDRGNNQPQHF	TGTGCCAGCAGCTTAGACAGGGGCAACAATCAGCCCCAGCATTTT